A selection of T cell receptor beta chains follows, all from one sample in a study of cytomegalovirus exposure and HLA in healthy donors. Generated by immunoSEQ multiplex PCR, the TCRdb table keeps only in-frame clones and is missing some. The profile shows roughly 180,000 clones, about four fifths of them singletons. Specimen: PBMCs. The receptors come from a male donor in good health and CMV-seronegative. The CDR3 runs from the conserved cysteine through the conserved F or W. A D gene is named only where the DNA matches it firmly. A row's size may be missing; if present it is once, few, many or a size class.

16	TRBV4-1	NA	NA	TRBJ1-6	CASSQETASQNSPLHF	TGCGCCAGCAGCCAGGAGACAGCCAGCCAAAATTCACCCCTCCACTTT
15	TRBV7-9	TRBD2	NA	TRBJ2-7	CASTAGLANTYEQYF	TGTGCCAGCACCGCGGGACTAGCGAACACCTACGAGCAGTACTTC
15	TRBV5-1	TRBD2	NA	TRBJ2-3	CASSMGLAGGDTQYF	TGCGCCAGCAGCATGGGACTAGCGGGAGGAGATACGCAGTATTTT
15	TRBV5-5	NA	NA	TRBJ1-5	CASSLVAEGYQPQHF	TGTGCCAGCAGCTTGGTGGCGGAGGGCTACCAGCCCCAGCATTTT
16	TRBV28	TRBD1	NA	TRBJ1-4	CASSLRDSATNEKLFF	TGTGCCAGCAGTTTACGGGACAGTGCAACTAATGAAAAACTGTTTTTT
14	TRBV7-3	NA	NA	TRBJ2-3	CASSTRDTTDTQYF	TGTGCCAGCAGCACCCGGGACACAACAGATACGCAGTATTTT
14	TRBV5-3	TRBD2	NA	TRBJ2-7	CARPTAGGLTGPYF	TGTGCCAGACCTACAGCGGGGGGGCTCACCGGCCCGTACTTC
14	TRBV19	TRBD1	NA	TRBJ2-1	CASSTRDRNNEQFF	TGTGCCAGTAGTACCAGGGACAGAAACAATGAGCAGTTCTTC
18	TRBV27	TRBD1	NA	TRBJ2-6	CASSIRTGDFSGANVLTF	TGTGCCAGCAGTATCAGGACAGGGGACTTCTCTGGGGCCAACGTCCTGACTTTC
15	TRBV5-6	TRBD1	few	TRBJ1-5	CASSRGTDSNQPQHF	TGTGCCAGCAGCAGAGGGACAGATAGCAATCAGCCCCAGCATTTT
15	TRBV7-9	NA	once	TRBJ2-1	CASSLINAPDNEQFF	TGTGCCAGCAGCTTAATAAATGCGCCTGACAATGAGCAGTTCTTC
15	TRBV2	NA	NA	TRBJ1-1	CASGADALRNTEAFF	TGTGCCAGCGGGGCGGACGCATTAAGGAACACTGAAGCTTTCTTT
14	TRBV5-1	TRBD1	few	TRBJ1-4	CASTSGTANEKLFF	TGCGCCAGCACCTCCGGGACAGCTAATGAAAAACTGTTTTTT
15	TRBV4-3	NA	few	TRBJ1-5	CASSQDFTGRAPQHF	TGCGCCAGCAGCCAAGATTTTACAGGAAGGGCGCCCCAGCATTTT
19	TRBV5-6	NA	NA	TRBJ2-1	CASSLGGVVGWVPYNEQFF	TGTGCCAGCAGCTTGGGGGGGGTGGTCGGATGGGTTCCCTACAATGAGCAGTTCTTC
16	TRBV18	TRBD1	NA	TRBJ1-4	CASTRDSPATNEKLFF	TGTGCCAGCACCCGGGACAGCCCTGCAACTAATGAAAAACTGTTTTTT
17	TRBV5-6	TRBD2	NA	TRBJ2-3	CASSLRLAGVSTDTQYF	TGTGCCAGCAGCTTGAGACTAGCGGGAGTCTCGACAGATACGCAGTATTTT